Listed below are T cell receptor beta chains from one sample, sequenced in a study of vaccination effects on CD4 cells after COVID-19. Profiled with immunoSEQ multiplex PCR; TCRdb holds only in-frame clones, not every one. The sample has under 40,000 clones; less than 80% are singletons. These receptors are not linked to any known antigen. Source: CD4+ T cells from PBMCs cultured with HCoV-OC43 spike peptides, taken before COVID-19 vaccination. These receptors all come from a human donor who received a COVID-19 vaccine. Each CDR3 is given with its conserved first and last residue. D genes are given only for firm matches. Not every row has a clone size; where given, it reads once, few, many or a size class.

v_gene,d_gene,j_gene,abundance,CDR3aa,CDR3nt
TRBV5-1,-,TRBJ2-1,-,CASSLVSGPSYNEQFF,TGCGCCAGCAGCTTGGTTAGCGGACCCTCCTACAATGAGCAGTTCTTC
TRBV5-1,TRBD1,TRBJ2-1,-,CASSVRQGGDGEQFF,TGCGCCAGCAGCGTCCGACAGGGGGGAGATGGTGAGCAGTTCTTC
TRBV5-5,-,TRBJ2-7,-,CASSLTGRGEQYF,TGTGCCAGCAGCTTAACGGGACGGGGCGAGCAGTACTTC
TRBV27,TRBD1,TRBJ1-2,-,CASSRDRDYGYTF,TGTGCCAGCAGCCGGGACAGGGACTATGGCTACACCTTC
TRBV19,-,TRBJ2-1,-,CASSTQQGSYNEQFF,TGTGCCAGTAGTACACAACAGGGCTCCTACAATGAGCAGTTCTTC
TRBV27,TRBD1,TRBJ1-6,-,CASSLLGAGGSPLHF,TGTGCCAGCAGTCTATTGGGGGCAGGGGGTTCACCCCTCCACTTT
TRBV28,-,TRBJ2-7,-,CASSLSTRGKQYF,TGTGCCAGCAGTTTATCTACGAGGGGTAAACAGTACTTC
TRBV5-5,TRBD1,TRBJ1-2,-,CASSLGDRGLGGYTF,TGTGCCAGCAGCTTGGGGGACAGGGGGCTTGGGGGCTACACCTTC
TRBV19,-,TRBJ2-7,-,CASSIGQANSYEQYF,TGTGCCAGTAGTATAGGACAGGCCAATTCCTACGAGCAGTACTTC
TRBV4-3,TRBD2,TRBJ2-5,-,CASSQSGTSEETQYF,TGCGCCAGCAGCCAGTCCGGGACTAGCGAAGAGACCCAGTACTTC
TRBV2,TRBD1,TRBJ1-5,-,CATGTGVNQPLMPQHF,TGTGCCACCGGGACAGGGGTAAACCAACCGTTAATGCCCCAGCATTTT
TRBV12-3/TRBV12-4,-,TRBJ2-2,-,CASSRGRTGELFF,TGTGCCAGCAGCAGGGGACGAACCGGGGAGCTGTTTTTT
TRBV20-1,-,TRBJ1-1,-,CSANIYTEAFF,TGCAGTGCTAACATTTACACTGAAGCTTTCTTT
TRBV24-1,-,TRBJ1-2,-,CATSDGVKSGYTF,TGTGCCACCAGTGATGGGGTCAAGAGTGGCTACACCTTC
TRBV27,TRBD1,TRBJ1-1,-,CASRLTGDGFTTEAFF,TGTGCCAGCAGGCTTACAGGGGATGGGTTCACGACTGAAGCTTTCTTT
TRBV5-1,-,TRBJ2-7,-,CASSLEAGFSYEQYF,TGCGCCAGCAGCTTGGAAGCAGGGTTCTCCTACGAGCAGTACTTC
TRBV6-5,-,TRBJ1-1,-,CASREWANTEAFF,TGTGCCAGTAGGGAGTGGGCGAACACTGAAGCTTTCTTT
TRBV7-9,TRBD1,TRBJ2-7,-,CASTSRTGSSYEQYF,TGTGCCAGCACCTCCAGGACAGGGAGCTCCTACGAGCAGTACTTC
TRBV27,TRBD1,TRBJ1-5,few,CASSPGTAKNQPQHF,TGTGCCAGCAGTCCTGGGACAGCGAAAAATCAGCCCCAGCATTTT
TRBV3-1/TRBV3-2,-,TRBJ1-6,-,CASSNNSPLHF,TGTGCCAGCAGTAATAATTCACCCCTCCACTTT
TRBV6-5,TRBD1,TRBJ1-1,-,CASRITGEDTEAFF,TGTGCCAGCAGGATAACAGGGGAAGACACTGAAGCTTTCTTT
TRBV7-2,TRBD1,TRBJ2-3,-,CASSSGQGERAQYF,TGTGCCAGCAGCTCGGGGCAGGGGGAAAGGGCGCAGTATTTT
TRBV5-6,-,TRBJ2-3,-,CASSLADTQYF,TGTGCCAGCAGCTTGGCAGATACGCAGTATTTT
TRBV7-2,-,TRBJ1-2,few,CASSLETGHYGYTF,TGTGCCAGCAGCTTAGAAACAGGGCACTATGGCTACACCTTC
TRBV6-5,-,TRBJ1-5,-,CASSGQQNQPQHF,TGTGCCAGCAGCGGACAGCAAAATCAGCCCCAGCATTTT
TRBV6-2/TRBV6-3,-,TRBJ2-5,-,CASSYIPTDHWETQYF,TGTGCCAGCAGTTACATCCCGACCGACCACTGGGAGACCCAGTACTTC
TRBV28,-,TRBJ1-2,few,CASSSAGQGYTF,TGTGCCAGCAGTTCCGCAGGGCAAGGCTACACCTTC
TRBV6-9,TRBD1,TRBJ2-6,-,CASTRFELTSTGGLGSGANVLTF,TGTGCCAGCACCCGATTCGAGCTTACCTCGACAGGGGGCCTCGGCTCTGGGGCCAACGTCCTGACTTTC
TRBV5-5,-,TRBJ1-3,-,CASSPQTYSGNTIYF,TGTGCCAGCAGCCCTCAGACGTACTCTGGAAACACCATATATTTT
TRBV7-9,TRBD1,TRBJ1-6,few,CASSQSGQGNLSPLHF,TGTGCCAGCAGCCAATCGGGACAGGGAAATCTCTCACCCCTCCACTTT
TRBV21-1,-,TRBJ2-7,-,CASSKRGARSSYEQYF,TGTGCCAGCAGCAAACGGGGGGCCCGTTCCTCCTACGAGCAGTACTTC